Following are 19 T cell receptor beta chains from one sample sequenced in a study of blood T cell repertoires in COVID-19. Libraries were prepared by immunoSEQ multiplex PCR; TCRdb keeps only in-frame clonotypes and omits some of them. This table has 95,000 to 110,000 clones, more than 75% appearing once. Material: peripheral blood. All receptors come from a human donor in a cohort sampled during active COVID-19.

V is TRBV5-4 and J is TRBJ2-1; D is possibly TRBD2 (5 bases). The CDR3 covers 15 residues. Trimming cost V 0 bases and J 2 bases, with 9 bases left between them. The germline CDR1 and CDR2 sequences are SGHNT and YYREEE (reference sequence). CDR3 sequence reads: CASSLELDPYNEQFF. DNA for the CDR3: TGTGCCAGCAGCTTGGAACTAGATCCCTACAATGAGCAGTTCTTC.

V gene TRBV24-1 combines with J gene TRBJ2-1, with TRBD2 matching over 10 bases. Germline V gene sequence: CDR1 KGHDR, CDR2 SFDVKD. CDR3 length: 16 residues. Losses at the gene ends were 3 bases for V and 7 bases for J; bases not matched to a gene: 8. CDR3 sequence (DNA): TGTGCCACCAGTGATCCCACTAGCGGGGCGGGGAATGAGCAGTTCTTC. It codes for CATSDPTSGAGNEQFF.

This clone was seen only a few times. The rearrangement joins TRBV5-1 to TRBJ2-2; D possibly corresponds to TRBD1 (6 bases). V was clipped by 7 bases and J by 5 bases, with 15 bases between them. Germline V CDR1 and CDR2: SGHRS, YFSETQ. This CDR3 has 14 residues. The CDR3 DNA follows: TGCGCCAGCTCCACACAGGGATCGACCGGGGAGCTGTTTTTT. It is translated as CASSTQGSTGELFF.

This sequence joins TRBV19 and TRBJ1-5; 8 bases agree with TRBD1. Germline loops: CDR1 LNHDA, CDR2 SQIVND (reference sequence). The CDR3 totals 19 residues. V lost 3 bases and J lost 3; bases outside the gene matches: 16. CDR3 sequence (DNA): TGTGCCAGTAGTATTACTTTCAACCGAGGGACAGGCATCAATCAGCCCCAGCATTTT. It encodes CASSITFNRGTGINQPQHF.

V gene TRBV3-1 (or the pseudogene TRBV3-2) combines with J gene TRBJ1-1; possible D gene TRBD1, 5 bases. Trimming removed 8 bases at V and 5 bases at J, with 18 bases between. The CDR3 length is 14 residues. Germline V gives CDR1 LGHDT, CDR2 YNNKEL (reference sequence). DNA of the CDR3: TGTGCCAGCCGGGGCTCGGGTCGGGAGACTGAAGCTTTCTTT. Protein sequence: CASRGSGRETEAFF.

The V call is TRBV7-8, the J call TRBJ2-7; D call uncertain. V was clipped by 1 base and J by 3 bases, with 4 bases between them. CDR1 and CDR2 (germline): SGHVS, FQNEAQ. CDR3 length: 12 residues. CDR3 in DNA: TGTGCCAGCAGCTTAGTCAACTACGAGCAGTACTTC. This translates into CASSLVNYEQYF. The full variable domain, in which reference TRBV7-8 and TRBJ2-7 provide the parts outside the CDR3, is GAGVSQSPRYKVAKRGQDVALRCDPISGHVSLFWYQQALGQGPEFLTYFQNEAQLDKSGLPSDRFFAERPEGSVSTLKIQRTQQEDSAVYLCASSLVNYEQYFGPGTRLTVT.

The chain employs TRBV2 and TRBJ2-7, with a tentative D call TRBD2 (6 bases). Germline V gene lookup returns CDR1 SNHLY and CDR2 FYNNEI. The CDR3 runs to 18 residues. Trimming removed 3 bases from V and 7 bases from J, with 28 bases in between. The CDR3 loop is CASSEATSRTLGPLEQYF. The CDR3 region has the DNA TGTGCCAGCAGTGAGGCGACTAGTCGGACTTTGGGGCCCTTAGAGCAGTACTTC.

This clone was picked up one time. The chain has TRBV30 and TRBJ1-6; D not certain. The CDR3 contains 16 residues. Germline V gives CDR1 GTSNPN, CDR2 SVGIG (reference sequence). V was pared by 0 bases and J by 9 bases, with 18 bases between. The CDR3 DNA reads as TGTGCCTGGAGTGTCCCTTTTTCCGCCATCGGTTCACCCCTCCACTTT. Its translation: CAWSVPFSAIGSPLHF.

The J gene is TRBJ2-7, the V gene TRBV28, with 13 bases identical to TRBD2. V dropped 5 bases and J dropped 2; count of bases not matched to a gene: 9. The CDR3 extends over 17 amino acids. CDR1 is MDHEN and CDR2 is SYDVKM in the germline V gene. CDR3 sequence: CASSPTGLAGPAYEQYF. CDR3 DNA: TGTGCCAGCAGTCCCACGGGACTAGCGGGGCCCGCCTACGAGCAGTACTTC.

The rearrangement joins TRBV28 to TRBJ1-2; TRBD1 matches 9 bases. The CDR3 contains 15 residues. The germline gives CDR1 MDHEN, CDR2 SYDVKM. V trimming: 5 bases; J trimming: 7 bases; junction bases outside the gene matches: 11. The CDR3: CASSLTGTGRVGYTF. The CDR3 DNA sequence: TGTGCCAGCAGTCTTACCGGGACAGGGAGAGTTGGCTACACCTTC.

A word on this clone: Germline and junction disagree at one end, which may indicate a read error. V usage is TRBV3-1 (or the pseudogene TRBV3-2) and J usage is TRBJ1-2; D not resolved. The CDR3 runs 11 residues. In germline, CDR1 is LGHDT, CDR2 YNNKEL (reference sequence). The CDR3 DNA reads TGTGCCAGCAGCCACGAGGGTACCCCGGTTTTC. This gives the protein CASSHEGTPVF.

The chain links TRBV3-1 (or the pseudogene TRBV3-2) to TRBJ2-7, with D possibly being TRBD2 (5 bases). V was trimmed by 3 bases and J by 3 bases, leaving 15 bases between them. Germline V gene data show CDR1 as LGHDT and CDR2 as YNNKEL (reference sequence). The CDR3 is 15 residues long. The CDR3 nucleotides read TGTGCCAGCAGCCAGGCTAGGCGGGTCGGCTACGAGCAGTACTTC. It codes for CASSQARRVGYEQYF.

This chain joins TRBV7-2 and TRBJ2-5; 10 bases agree with TRBD2. The CDR3 spans 13 residues. Trimming at V came to 3 bases and at J to 5 bases, leaving 0 bases not matched to a gene. Germline lookup yields CDR1 SGHTA and CDR2 FQGNSA. CDR3 sequence: CASSFSGGETQYF. The CDR3 DNA is TGTGCCAGCAGCTTTAGCGGGGGGGAGACCCAGTACTTC.

The chain is built from TRBV6-4 and TRBJ1-6; TRBD1 might be the D (6 bases). The CDR3 extends over 15 amino acids. The V gene lost 7 bases and the J gene lost 7 bases, with 17 bases spanning the gap. Germline lookup yields CDR1 MRHNA and CDR2 SNTAGT. The CDR3 DNA reads TGTGCCAGCAAACTCGGGGCAGGGGAAAATTCACCCCTCCACTTT. It is translated as CASKLGAGENSPLHF.

The rearrangement links TRBV30 to TRBJ2-2; a weak D match, TRBD1 (6 bases). CDR1 is GTSNPN and CDR2 is SVGIG in the germline V gene (reference sequence). Trimming removed 4 bases from V and 1 base from J, with 13 bases in between. The CDR3 contains 15 residues. CDR3 in DNA: TGTGCCTGGACCCCCGGGACAAGGAACACCGGGGAGCTGTTTTTT. Protein: CAWTPGTRNTGELFF.

The CDR3 region is CASSHGTGGQPQHF. DNA for the CDR3: TGTGCCAGCAGCCACGGGACAGGTGGTCAGCCCCAGCATTTT. The rearrangement uses TRBV11-2 and TRBJ1-5; TRBD1 matches 8 bases. The CDR3 is made up of 14 amino acids. Germline trimming cut 5 bases from V and 6 bases from J; bases unmatched to any gene: 6. Germline V gene data show CDR1 as SGHAT and CDR2 as FQNNGV.

This rearrangement joins TRBV9 to TRBJ2-4; tentative D call: TRBD1 (6 bases). Trimming removed 3 bases at V and 4 bases at J, with 14 bases between. The CDR3 is 15 amino acids. Germline-derived CDR1 and CDR2 are SGDLS and YYNGEE. The CDR3 sequence: CASSASGTGKNIQYF. For the CDR3, the DNA is TGTGCCAGCAGCGCCTCCGGAACAGGGAAAAACATTCAGTACTTC.

The rearrangement links TRBV19 to TRBJ1-3; 7 nucleotides match TRBD1. V shed 5 bases and J 13 bases; nucleotides not matched to a gene: 11. There are 13 residues in the CDR3. Germline V gives CDR1 LNHDA, CDR2 SQIVND (reference sequence). The CDR3 DNA reads as TGTGCCAGTAGTTATGAGTCGGCAGGGGGAATATATTTT. Translated: CASSYESAGGIYF.

The rearrangement uses TRBV28 and TRBJ1-4; 10 bases line up with TRBD1. Losses at the gene ends were 6 bases for V and 2 bases for J; bases not matched to a gene: 9. This CDR3 contains 17 residues. CDR1 is MDHEN, CDR2 SYDVKM, per germline. In nucleotides, the CDR3 is TGTGCCAGCAGGACCGGGACAGGGGTAAAGACTAATGAAAAACTGTTTTTT. As protein: CASRTGTGVKTNEKLFF.